This TCR beta chain emerged from a study of blood T cell repertoires in COVID-19. Study as a whole: Acute-phase and convalescent COVID-19 samples originated in the United States, Italy and Spain. The cDNA or gDNA used as material had been derived from T cells, B-cell-depleted T cells, or PBMCs.

Per the original data handling: Amplified reference gene primers provided the basis for estimating nucleated cell counts. The method was immunoSEQ multiplex PCR; TCRdb's version includes in-frame clones alone and lacks a portion of them. The DNA gave D and trimming, while V, J and clone size come from that table. The table lists some 210,000 clones, 82% of them singletons. Trimming shortened V by 5 bases and J by 2 bases, and 29 bases separated the two germline ends. The CDR3 is 20 residues long. Germline CDR1 is MNHEY and CDR2 is SVGEGT. The TCR originated in a middle-aged woman with acute or convalescent COVID-19. The specimen was peripheral blood. This chain connects TRBV6-2 or TRBV6-3 to TRBJ2-3; a weak D match, TRBD2 (5 bases). The CDR3 bases are TGTGCCAGCAGTCACTACCTCCCCCGGGCTACTAGTTTGGTCACAGATACGCAGTATTTT. Translated: CASSHYLPRATSLVTDTQYF.